This T cell receptor (beta chain) was identified during a study of cytomegalovirus exposure and HLA in healthy donors. PCR primers comprised 60 Vbeta and 13 Jbeta primers. The assay was immunoSEQ multiplex PCR, and TCRdb's table has in-frame clones only and misses some. The table shows about 190,000 clones, with about 84% occurring only once. CDR1 is SQVTM, CDR2 ANQGSEA, per germline. This CDR3 has 15 residues. After removal of 5 bases from V and 1 base from J, the junction contained 8 bases not matched to a gene. The source material was PBMCs. The receptor was derived from a man aged 50 to 59 in good health and CMV-seronegative. V and J are TRBV29-1 and TRBJ2-4; 7 nucleotides line up with TRBD1. CDR3 coding DNA: TGCAGCGTTAAAACAGGGGACGGGGCCAAAAACATTCAGTACTTC. Translated, it gives CSVKTGDGAKNIQYF.